Included here is one TCR beta chain sequence, with context. Its target is not known. Primers used in a second PCR of roughly 6 to 11 cycles were a sample-barcoded 5' primer and a J-beta primer mix. From the 5' RACE reads, TCRdb called clonotypes with MiXCR, one entry per CDR3 protein. The sample holds 1,500,000 or so distinct CDR3 sequences, 59% seen once. This sample stems from a study of blood T cells in healthy people across ages. Overall study findings and caveats: Changes seen in expanded clonotypes were possibly confounded by donor CMV status left unknown.

This CDR3 has 15 amino acids. The V gene end was trimmed by 0 bases and the J gene end by 5 bases; junction bases not matched to a gene: 7. Germline loops: CDR1 DFQATT, CDR2 SNEGSKA (reference sequence). The receptor was derived from a man aged 18 to 29 in good health. The rearrangement joins TRBV20-1 to TRBJ2-1, with 7 bases aligning to TRBD2. Sequenced: blood. This CDR3 is CSARDGPGGNNEQFF. The CDR3 coding sequence is TGCAGTGCTAGAGATGGGCCGGGGGGAAACAATGAGCAGTTCTTC.